This TCR beta chain was observed in a study of cytomegalovirus exposure and HLA in healthy donors (dated by TCRdb to the late 2010s). With regard to the full study: An earlier analysis of 587 of the donors reported 250 to 300 Gb of sequence data and some 100 million unique TCR beta sequences from 190 million or so T cells. Typing coverage varied by locus: roughly 629-630 donors for A, B, C, DRB1 and DQB1; 500 to 550 for DQA1; over 600 for DPA1; some 470 for DPB1. In a later analysis, previously published TCR beta repertoires from several hundred donors were re-analyzed and high-resolution HLA genotyping was added so that TCR occurrence patterns could be studied. The T cell repertoires of several hundred subjects were profiled by immunosequencing and related to cytomegalovirus serostatus. About 320 gigabases of sequencing data and some 85 million unique TCR sequences were included in an early release covering roughly 600 HLA-typed donors. About five DR-DQ haplotypes were handled as single units for association and clustering, since linkage in the cohort was strong. The study combined high-throughput TCR immunosequencing, statistical association of individual TCRs with disease status, and machine learning to predict cytomegalovirus infection status. Donor age, sex, ethnicity and CMV serostatus were compiled alongside the repertoire data. Besides the first cohort of hundreds of subjects, a separate validation cohort made up of roughly 120 different subjects was used. A later genetic analysis took genome-wide SNP genotypes for about 55% of the roughly 700 donors and used that subset as a discovery cohort. Among around 400 genotyped donors of the cohort, an average of about 240,000 unique TCR beta nucleotide sequences were sequenced per donor, about a sixth of them non-productive. The later analysis used no new phenotypic data to find candidate immune exposures, relying instead on TCR beta sequences and their occurrence across donors. The study was designed to test whether signatures of past pathogen exposure could be identified by cataloging public T cell receptors. All discovery cohort repertoires had been generated using a single sequencing platform. To decide whether each TCR beta V gene segment behaved as functional or pseudogenic, an earlier analysis of some 600 of the donors relied on high-throughput TCR beta sequencing. Of the roughly 390 genotyped donors, approximately 80% were placed in the genetic ancestry cluster associated with self-reported Caucasian donors. Class I and class II HLA loci were covered by the typing at four-digit resolution. What the authors observed across the whole study: Because the 87-base-pair reads could not distinguish some IMGT-functional V segments, including TRBV6-2 and TRBV6-3, those segments were excluded. Linkage disequilibrium might explain the correlated functional status among segregating V segments, but an unknown experimental factor could not be excluded. Because counts were too low, roughly 16 rarely observed V segments, including chromosome 9 orphons, were excluded from the earlier analysis of 587 of the donors. In vitro tests confirmed that a few of the cytomegalovirus-associated TCR beta chains recognize cytomegalovirus antigens. At a false discovery rate of 0.05, a later analysis linked fewer than 20,000 TCR beta sequences to specific HLA alleles. In a later genetic analysis, fewer N-insertions in productive TCRs were reported among donors in an Asian-associated ancestry cluster than the roughly 700-donor mean. The study gave a list of more than 150 TCR beta chains associated with cytomegalovirus. Because some donors lacked HLA typing at each locus, the association tests relied only on the typed subset. The authors suggested that the approach could potentially be extended to other disease states and immunological phenotypes. In a later analysis, several top co-occurrence clusters were reported to appear linked to parvovirus B19, influenza, CMV and Epstein-Barr virus. A cluster of highly shared sequence variants was judged likely to represent a technical artifact of the sequencing pipeline. In a later analysis, HLA-associated TCR beta chains showed more clonal expansion and lower generation probabilities than non-associated chains that were equally common. In a later analysis, most CMV-associated TCR beta chains were found to appear HLA-restricted, with HLA associations seemingly driven largely by CMV exposure. The classifier was reported to diagnose cytomegalovirus status with high specificity and sensitivity in both the original cohort and the validation cohort. In this cohort, only TCR beta chains were sequenced, and detectable features were limited by the absence of alpha or paired-chain data. CMV serostatus was the only immune exposure information available for the cohort. Sequencing depth was assumed to be roughly uniform across donors in the presence/absence analyses, though that assumption may not hold. Most TCR sequences were seen in very few donors, while some public TCRs were found in many individuals. A further reported finding was that TCR beta sequences accurately predicted the HLA-A and HLA-B alleles for most subjects in the first cohort. In an earlier analysis of fewer than 750 of the donors, most TCR beta V segments were observed in productive rearrangements about 90% or about 30% of the time, broadly matching IMGT annotations. Assigning TCR associations to individual alleles was difficult when HLA alleles, especially DR and DQ, strongly co-occurred. In a later analysis, TCR association rates were found to vary across HLA loci, with the most associated TCRs seen for DRB1 alleles and the fewest for HLA-C alleles. V-gene and J-gene trimming of TCR beta chains was associated with a missense DCLRE1C variant in a later genetic analysis, and the association was replicated in an independent cohort.

CDR1 MNHEY and CDR2 SMNVEV are derived from the germline V gene (reference sequence). V and J lose 5 bases and 1 base, and a span of 22 bases separates them. The CDR3, cysteine through phenylalanine, is 18 amino acids long. Here the CDR3 DNA is all that survives: 54 bases in frame from base 1. The cohort was made up of about 610 healthy bone marrow donors. At the time of sampling, all cohort members were nominally healthy, though unrecorded immune exposures were likely present. The donor was CMV seropositive and belonged to the group of 250 to 300 seropositive cohort members. A peripheral blood sample was provided by each donor, and peripheral blood mononuclear cells were used for TCR beta sequencing. Genomic DNA was extracted from the blood cell samples with the Qiagen DNeasy Blood Extraction Kit. Remarks on this clone: It lacks a known antigen. Base qualities are not recorded, but no much larger clone differs from it by a single base.

The library was built by means of the immunoSEQ multiplex PCR assay. A mixture of 60 forward primers for TCR Vbeta segments and 13 reverse primers for TCR Jbeta segments was used in the multiplex PCR. The CDR3 region of rearranged TCR beta genes was amplified from genomic DNA by a multiplex PCR assay. On the Illumina HiSeq System, the amplified TCR beta libraries were sequenced as 87-base-pair reads. As for how the authors treated the data: A later analysis tallied 75 million to 85 million unique TCR beta chains across the 666 repertoires, and approximately 12 million of those chains were shared by two or more donors. Raw reads were error-corrected and collapsed into unique sequences with a nearest-neighbor algorithm that merged closely related sequences to remove PCR and sequencing errors. V, D and J gene segments were assigned by aligning CDR3 sequences to IMGT reference sequences. For a sequence to be retained, a match of at least six nucleotides to both a V gene segment and a J gene segment was required. A rearrangement was called productive if the CDR3 had no stop codons and remained in frame with V and J, and every other rearrangement was called non-productive. Following IMGT convention, CDR3 was defined as the stretch from the second conserved V-encoded cysteine up to the conserved J-encoded phenylalanine. The earlier analysis of approximately 590 of the donors excluded any sequence lacking an unambiguous match to a single V gene segment. An earlier analysis of fewer than 750 of the donors called V segments functional above 56.7% productive rearrangements and segregating when the between-donor standard deviation exceeded 5%. A statistical classification framework was developed to diagnose cytomegalovirus status using the catalog of TCR beta chain sequences. A later analysis assigned V and J genes by comparing TCR nucleotide sequences with IMGT/GENE-DB human TR gene sequences. A later analysis assigned CDR3 sequences and most-parsimonious VDJ recombination scenarios with the TCRdist pipeline. In a later analysis, each TCR beta chain was defined by its CDR3 amino acid sequence together with its V-gene family, and reads without a unique V-gene family were excluded. In a later analysis, around 600 highly shared, low-generation-probability nucleotide sequences were removed to address suspected cross-contamination and a sequencing artifact. A later analysis calculated a clonal expansion index for each public chain from normalized within-repertoire ranks of inferred template counts. In a later analysis, generation probabilities were computed using a VDJ recombination model fitted to out-of-frame rearrangements, and the results were checked against IGoR. Hypergeometric tests were used in a later analysis to score TCR-TCR, TCR-HLA and TCR-CMV co-occurrence, with a repertoire-size bias correction applied to the TCR pairs. A later analysis estimated false discovery rates by permuting HLA or CMV assignments 20 times. A later analysis grouped co-occurring TCRs with DBSCAN, adding TCRdist sequence similarity when clustering within HLA-allele-positive subsets. Repertoires with fewer than 30,000 or more than 120,000 public chains, plus five repertoires with anomalous nucleotide sharing, were excluded from co-occurrence clustering. TCRdb provides this immuneACCESS table in a form limited to in-frame rearrangements. Some clones are lacking; in checked studies, under half of them reflect an unresolved V gene, and why the rest are absent is not known. V, J and clone size are those of that table, while D and trimming were read from the DNA. In all, the sample holds under 200,000 clones, and about 81% of those were seen once. The ten biggest clones cover almost 3% of the sample.

The V and J genes are TRBV27 and TRBJ2-3; the D gene remains uncertain. The sequenced sample was PBMCs. The receptor comes from a woman aged 50 to 65 in good health and CMV-seropositive. The CDR3 loop reads CASSPNPSFRVRTDTQYF. The DNA sequence is TGTGCCAGCAGTCCAAACCCCTCTTTCCGGGTTCGCACAGATACGCAGTATTTT.